What follows is one T cell receptor beta chain and its context. There are many counts of this clonotype. Its cognate antigen has yet to be identified. Base qualities are not recorded, but no much larger clone differs from it by a single base. To prepare the library, PCR was applied. The instrument was an Illumina HiSeq 2500. To normalize quantification of the TCRbeta repertoire, the TCR libraries were built with molecular barcoding that relied on unique molecular identifiers. TCRdb reprocessing: public reads trimmed at Q25 with fastp, clones called with MiXCR, in-frame beta chains kept. Rows with a matching CDR3 protein are joined into one entry that keeps the most common DNA and genes. The sample yields roughly 170,000 distinct CDR3 sequences; 6% to 7% were counted once. The ten largest clones capture 3% to 3.5% of the sample. The sample is drawn from a study of T-cell reconstitution after alpha-beta-depleted transplantation in children (dated by TCRdb to 2016 to 2018). For the wider study: T-cell immune reconstitution after TCRalphabeta/CD19-depleted allogeneic hematopoietic cell transplantation in children was quantitatively tracked in the study by means of TCR repertoire profiling.

From its cysteine to its phenylalanine, the CDR3 spans 14 amino acids. This entry keeps only the CDR3 DNA: 42 bases, framed from base 1. The junction carries 8 bases between V and J, which are trimmed by 2 bases and 0 bases respectively. CDR1 MNHEY and CDR2 SMNVEV are derived from the germline V gene (reference sequence). This receptor was taken from a human donor who donated a stem cell graft to a child with Wiskott-Aldrich syndrome. The V and J segments used are TRBV27 and TRBJ2-7; 5 matching bases give a weak D call of TRBD1. Specimen: PBMCs from the stem cell graft donor, collected from the stem cell graft. DNA sequence: TGTGCCAGCAGTTTAGTGACAGCCTCCTACGAGCAGTACTTC. Its product reads: CASSLVTASYEQYF.